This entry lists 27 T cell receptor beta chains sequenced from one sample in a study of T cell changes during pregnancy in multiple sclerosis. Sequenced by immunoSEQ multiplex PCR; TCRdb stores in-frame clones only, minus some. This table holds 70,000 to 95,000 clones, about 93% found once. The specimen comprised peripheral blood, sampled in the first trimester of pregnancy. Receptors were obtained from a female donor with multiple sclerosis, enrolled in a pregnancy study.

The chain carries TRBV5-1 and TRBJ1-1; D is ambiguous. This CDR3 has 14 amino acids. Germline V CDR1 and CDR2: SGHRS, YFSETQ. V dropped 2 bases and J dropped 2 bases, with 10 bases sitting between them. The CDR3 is CASSFWTGNTEAFF. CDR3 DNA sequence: TGCGCCAGCAGCTTCTGGACGGGAAACACTGAAGCTTTCTTT.

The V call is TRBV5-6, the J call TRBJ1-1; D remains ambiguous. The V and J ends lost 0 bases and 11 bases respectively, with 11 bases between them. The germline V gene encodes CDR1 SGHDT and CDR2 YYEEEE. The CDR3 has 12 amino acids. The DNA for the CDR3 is TGTGCCAGCAGCTTGGATCCTGGCCCGGCTTTCTTT. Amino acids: CASSLDPGPAFF.

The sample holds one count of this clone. DNA for the CDR3: TGTGCCAGCAGCGTAGATCCGGGGACTAGCGGGGGGGCGAAGCAGTTCTTC. The encoded protein is CASSVDPGTSGGAKQFF. The chain carries TRBV9 and TRBJ2-1; 16 nucleotides match TRBD2. CDR1 SGDLS and CDR2 YYNGEE come from the germline V gene. V lost 0 bases and J lost 11; bases outside the gene matches: 8. The CDR3 has 17 amino acids.

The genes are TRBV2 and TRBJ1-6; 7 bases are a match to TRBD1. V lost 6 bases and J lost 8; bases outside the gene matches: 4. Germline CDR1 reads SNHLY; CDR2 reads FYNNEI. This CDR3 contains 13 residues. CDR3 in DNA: TGTGCCAGCAGCCCAGGGACAGATTCACCCCTCCACTTT. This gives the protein CASSPGTDSPLHF.

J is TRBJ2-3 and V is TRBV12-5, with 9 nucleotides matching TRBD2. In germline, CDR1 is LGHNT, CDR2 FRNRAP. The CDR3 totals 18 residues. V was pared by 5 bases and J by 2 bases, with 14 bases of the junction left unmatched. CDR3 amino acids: CASGLSIKRGAATDTQYF. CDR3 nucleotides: TGTGCTAGTGGTCTCTCCATCAAGCGGGGGGCCGCCACAGATACGCAGTATTTT.

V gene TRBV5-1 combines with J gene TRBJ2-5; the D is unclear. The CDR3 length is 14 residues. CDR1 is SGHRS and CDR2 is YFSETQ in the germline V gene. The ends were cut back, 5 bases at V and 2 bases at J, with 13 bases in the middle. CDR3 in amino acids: CASRPRVQQETQYF. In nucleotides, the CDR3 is TGCGCCAGCAGGCCACGGGTGCAACAAGAGACCCAGTACTTC.

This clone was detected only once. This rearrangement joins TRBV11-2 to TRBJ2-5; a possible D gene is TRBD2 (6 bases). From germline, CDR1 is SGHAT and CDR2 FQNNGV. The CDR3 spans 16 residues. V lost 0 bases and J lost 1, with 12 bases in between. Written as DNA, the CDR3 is TGTGCCAGCAGCTTAGATCTATGGGACTTCCAAGAGACCCAGTACTTC. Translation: CASSLDLWDFQETQYF. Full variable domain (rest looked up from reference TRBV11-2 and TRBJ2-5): EAGVAQSPRYKIIEKRQSVAFWCNPISGHATLYWYQQILGQGPKLLIQFQNNGVVDDSQLPKDRFSAERLKGVDSTLKIQPAKLEDSAVYLCASSLDLWDFQETQYFGPGTRLLVL.

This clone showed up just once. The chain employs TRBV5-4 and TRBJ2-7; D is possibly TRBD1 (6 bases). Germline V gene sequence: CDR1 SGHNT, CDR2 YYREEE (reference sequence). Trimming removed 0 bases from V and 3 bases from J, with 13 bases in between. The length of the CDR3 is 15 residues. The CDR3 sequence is CASSLGMDRIYEQYF. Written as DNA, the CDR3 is TGTGCCAGCAGCTTGGGTATGGACAGAATCTACGAGCAGTACTTC.

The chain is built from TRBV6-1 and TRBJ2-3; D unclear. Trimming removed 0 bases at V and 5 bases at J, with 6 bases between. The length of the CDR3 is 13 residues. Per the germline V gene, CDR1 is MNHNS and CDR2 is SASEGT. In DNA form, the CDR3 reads TGTGCCAGCAGTGAAGCGTTTAGAGATACGCAGTATTTT. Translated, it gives CASSEAFRDTQYF.

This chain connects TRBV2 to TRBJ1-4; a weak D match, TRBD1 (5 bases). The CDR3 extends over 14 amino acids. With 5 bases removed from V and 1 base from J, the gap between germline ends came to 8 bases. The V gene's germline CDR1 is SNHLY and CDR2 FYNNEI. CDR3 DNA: TGTGCCAGCAGTCAAAGGGGAACTAATGAAAAACTGTTTTTT. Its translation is CASSQRGTNEKLFF.

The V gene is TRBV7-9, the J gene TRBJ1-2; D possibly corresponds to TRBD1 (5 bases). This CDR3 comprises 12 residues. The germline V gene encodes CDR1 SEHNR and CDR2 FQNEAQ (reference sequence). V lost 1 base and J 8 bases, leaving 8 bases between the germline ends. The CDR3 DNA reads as TGTGCCAGCAGCTTAGTACAGGAGGGCTACACCTTC. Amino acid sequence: CASSLVQEGYTF.

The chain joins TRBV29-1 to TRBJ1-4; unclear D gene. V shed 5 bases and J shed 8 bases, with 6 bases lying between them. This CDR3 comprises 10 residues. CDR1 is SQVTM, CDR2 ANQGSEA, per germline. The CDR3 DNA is TGCAGCGTTCAGGTGGAAAAACTGTTTTTT. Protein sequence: CSVQVEKLFF.

This CDR3 reads CASGAVGETQYF. DNA for the CDR3: TGTGCCAGCGGTGCGGTTGGGGAGACCCAGTACTTC. The chain joins TRBV6-5 to TRBJ2-5; D not resolved. Per germline, CDR1 MNHEY and CDR2 SVGAGI. Between the trimmed V and J ends, which lost 8 bases and 5 bases, there was a span of 12 bases. There are 12 residues in the CDR3.

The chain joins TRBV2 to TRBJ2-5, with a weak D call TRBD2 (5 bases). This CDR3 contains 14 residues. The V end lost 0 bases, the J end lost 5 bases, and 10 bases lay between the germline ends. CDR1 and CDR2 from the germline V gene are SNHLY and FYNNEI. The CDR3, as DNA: TGTGCCAGCAGTGAAGCGTCGGGCGGGGAGACCCAGTACTTC. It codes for CASSEASGGETQYF.

The CDR3 DNA reads TGCAGCGTTGTCCGACAGGGTGTTGAAGCTTTCTTT. It specifies CSVVRQGVEAFF. J is TRBJ1-1 and V is TRBV29-1; TRBD1 agrees at 7 bases. Germline-derived CDR1 and CDR2 are SQVTM and ANQGSEA. Trimming took 4 bases from V and 7 from J; bases not matched to a gene: 6. The CDR3 spans 12 residues.

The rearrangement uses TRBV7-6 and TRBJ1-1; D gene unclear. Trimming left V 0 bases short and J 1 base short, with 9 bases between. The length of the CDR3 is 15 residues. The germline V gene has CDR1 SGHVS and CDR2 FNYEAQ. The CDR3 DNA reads TGTGCCAGCAGCTTAGCGGGCAGCCCGAACACTGAAGCTTTCTTT. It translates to CASSLAGSPNTEAFF.

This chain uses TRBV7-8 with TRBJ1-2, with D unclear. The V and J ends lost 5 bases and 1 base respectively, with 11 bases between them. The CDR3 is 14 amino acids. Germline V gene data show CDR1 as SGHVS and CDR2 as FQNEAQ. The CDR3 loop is CASSPITVNYGYTF. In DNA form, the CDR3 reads TGTGCCAGCAGCCCTATTACAGTTAACTATGGCTACACCTTC.

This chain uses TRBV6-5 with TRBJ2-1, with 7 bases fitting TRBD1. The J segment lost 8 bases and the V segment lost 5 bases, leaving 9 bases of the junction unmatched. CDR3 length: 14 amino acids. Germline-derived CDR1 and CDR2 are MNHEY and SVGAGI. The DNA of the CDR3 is TGTGCCAGCAGTAACTACAGGGGTTCGGATGAGCAGTTCTTC. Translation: CASSNYRGSDEQFF.

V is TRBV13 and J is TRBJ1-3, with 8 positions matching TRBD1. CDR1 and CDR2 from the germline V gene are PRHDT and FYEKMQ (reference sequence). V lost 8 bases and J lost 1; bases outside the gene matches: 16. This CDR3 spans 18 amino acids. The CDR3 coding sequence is TGTGCCAGCCGCGGGTCCGGCAGGGGGCGTAGGTCTGGAAACACCATATATTTT. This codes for CASRGSGRGRRSGNTIYF.

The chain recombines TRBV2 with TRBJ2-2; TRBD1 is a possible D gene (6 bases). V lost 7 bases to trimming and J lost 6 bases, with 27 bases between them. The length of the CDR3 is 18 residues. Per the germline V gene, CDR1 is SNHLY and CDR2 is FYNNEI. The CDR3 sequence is CASKRILSGHPPPGELFF. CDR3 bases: TGTGCCAGCAAAAGGATTTTGTCGGGACACCCACCTCCCGGGGAGCTGTTTTTT.

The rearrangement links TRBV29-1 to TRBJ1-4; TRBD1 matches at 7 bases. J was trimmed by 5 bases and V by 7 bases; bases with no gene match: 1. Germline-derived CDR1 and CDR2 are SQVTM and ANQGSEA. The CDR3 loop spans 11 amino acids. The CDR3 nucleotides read TGCAGCGCGACAGGGAATGAAAAACTGTTTTTT. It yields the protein CSATGNEKLFF.

This CDR3 is CASSTPKAANEKLFF. In DNA form, the CDR3 reads TGTGCCAGCAGCACCCCGAAAGCGGCTAATGAAAAACTGTTTTTT. The chain joins TRBV4-2 to TRBJ1-4; D not certain. The germline V and J ends were trimmed by 5 bases and 3 bases, with 13 bases remaining between them. Germline assignment: CDR1 LGHNA and CDR2 YNFKEQ. The CDR3 runs 15 residues.

The CDR3 bases are TGTGCCAGCAGCCAAACTAGCGGGGGGAGCACCGGGGAGCTGTTTTTT. Translation gives CASSQTSGGSTGELFF. V is TRBV7-9 and J is TRBJ2-2; 12 bases agree with TRBD2. The germline V gene has CDR1 SEHNR and CDR2 FQNEAQ (reference sequence). The V segment lost 5 bases and the J segment 4 bases; nucleotides outside the gene matches: 5. The CDR3 is made up of 16 amino acids.

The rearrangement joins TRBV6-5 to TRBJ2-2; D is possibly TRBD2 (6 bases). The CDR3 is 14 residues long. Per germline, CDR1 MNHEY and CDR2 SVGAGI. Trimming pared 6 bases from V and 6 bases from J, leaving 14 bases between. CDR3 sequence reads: CASSPRLDSGELFF. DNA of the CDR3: TGTGCCAGCAGCCCTCGACTAGATTCCGGGGAGCTGTTTTTT.

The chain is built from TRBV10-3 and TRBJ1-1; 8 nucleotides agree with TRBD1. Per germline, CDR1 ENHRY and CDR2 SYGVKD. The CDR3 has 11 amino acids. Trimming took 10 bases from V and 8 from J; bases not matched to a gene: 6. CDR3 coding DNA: TGTGCCACAGGACAGGGTACCGAAGCTTTCTTT. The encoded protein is CATGQGTEAFF.

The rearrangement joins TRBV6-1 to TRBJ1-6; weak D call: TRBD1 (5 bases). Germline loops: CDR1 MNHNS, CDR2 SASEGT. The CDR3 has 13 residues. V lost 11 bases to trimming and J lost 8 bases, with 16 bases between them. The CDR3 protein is CAGGEQKDSPLHF. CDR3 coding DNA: TGTGCCGGGGGGGAGCAAAAGGATTCACCCCTCCACTTT.

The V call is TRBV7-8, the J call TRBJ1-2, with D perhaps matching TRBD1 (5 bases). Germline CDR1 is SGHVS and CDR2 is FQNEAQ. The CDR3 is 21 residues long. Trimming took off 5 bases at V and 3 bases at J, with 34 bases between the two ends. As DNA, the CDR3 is TGTGCCAGCAGCCAAAGGGGAGGCCTGGGAGGACCATTTTTATCTCACTATGGCTACACCTTC. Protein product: CASSQRGGLGGPFLSHYGYTF. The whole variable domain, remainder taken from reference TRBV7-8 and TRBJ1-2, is GAGVSQSPRYKVAKRGQDVALRCDPISGHVSLFWYQQALGQGPEFLTYFQNEAQLDKSGLPSDRFFAERPEGSVSTLKIQRTQQEDSAVYLCASSQRGGLGGPFLSHYGYTFGSGTRLTVV.